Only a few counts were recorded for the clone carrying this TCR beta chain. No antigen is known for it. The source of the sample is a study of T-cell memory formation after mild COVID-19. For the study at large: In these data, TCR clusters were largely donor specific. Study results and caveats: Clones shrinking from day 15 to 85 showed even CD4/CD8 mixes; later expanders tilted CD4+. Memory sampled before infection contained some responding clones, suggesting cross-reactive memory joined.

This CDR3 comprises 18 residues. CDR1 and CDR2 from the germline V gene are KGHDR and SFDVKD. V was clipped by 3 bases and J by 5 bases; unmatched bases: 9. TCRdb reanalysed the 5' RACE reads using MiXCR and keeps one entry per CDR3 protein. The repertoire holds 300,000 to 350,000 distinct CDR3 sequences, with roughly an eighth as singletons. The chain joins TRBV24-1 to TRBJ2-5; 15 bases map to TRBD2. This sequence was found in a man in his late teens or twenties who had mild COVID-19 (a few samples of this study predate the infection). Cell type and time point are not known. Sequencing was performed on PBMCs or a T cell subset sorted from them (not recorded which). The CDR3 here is CATSDGLAGGRFSETQYF. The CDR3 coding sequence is TGTGCCACCAGTGATGGACTAGCGGGGGGGCGGTTTAGTGAGACCCAGTACTTC.